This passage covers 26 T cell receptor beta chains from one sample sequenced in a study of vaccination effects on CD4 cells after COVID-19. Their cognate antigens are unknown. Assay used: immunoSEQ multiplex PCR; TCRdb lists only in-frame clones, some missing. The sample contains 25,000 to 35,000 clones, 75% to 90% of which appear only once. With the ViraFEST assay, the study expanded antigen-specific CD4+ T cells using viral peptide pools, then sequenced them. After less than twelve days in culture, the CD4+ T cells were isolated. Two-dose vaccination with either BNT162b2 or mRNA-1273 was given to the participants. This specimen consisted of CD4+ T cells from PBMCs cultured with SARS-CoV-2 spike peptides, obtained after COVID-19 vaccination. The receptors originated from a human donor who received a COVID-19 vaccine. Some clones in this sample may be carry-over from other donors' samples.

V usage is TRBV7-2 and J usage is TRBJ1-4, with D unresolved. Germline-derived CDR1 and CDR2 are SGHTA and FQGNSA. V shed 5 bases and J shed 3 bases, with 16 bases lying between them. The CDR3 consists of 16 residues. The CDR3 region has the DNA TGTGCCAGCAGCCTAGATGGTGGCAGGCCTAATGAAAAACTGTTTTTT. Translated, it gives CASSLDGGRPNEKLFF.

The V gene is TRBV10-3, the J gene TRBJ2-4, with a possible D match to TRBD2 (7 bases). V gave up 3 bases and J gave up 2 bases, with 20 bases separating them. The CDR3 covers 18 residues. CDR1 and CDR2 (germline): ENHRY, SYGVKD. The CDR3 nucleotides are TGTGCCATCAGTGACCACGATTTTAAGGGGGGGTCCAAAAACATTCAGTACTTC. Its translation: CAISDHDFKGGSKNIQYF.

DNA for the CDR3: TGTGCCTGGAGTGTAGGGGGGACAGGGCACGGGGGCTACACCTTC. Protein product: CAWSVGGTGHGGYTF. The chain uses TRBV30 and TRBJ1-2, with TRBD1 matching over 9 bases. This CDR3 region has 15 residues. V trimming: 0 bases; J trimming: 8 bases; junction bases outside the gene matches: 10. CDR1 and CDR2 from the germline V gene are GTSNPN and SVGIG (reference sequence).

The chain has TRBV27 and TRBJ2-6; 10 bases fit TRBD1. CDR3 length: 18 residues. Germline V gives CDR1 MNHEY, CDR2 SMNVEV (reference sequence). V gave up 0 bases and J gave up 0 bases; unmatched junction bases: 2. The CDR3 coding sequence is TGTGCCAGCAGTTTATCTCGGACAGGGGGCTCTGGGGCCAACGTCCTGACTTTC. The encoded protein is CASSLSRTGGSGANVLTF. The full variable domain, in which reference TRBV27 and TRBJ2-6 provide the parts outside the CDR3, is EAQVTQNPRYLITVTGKKLTVTCSQNMNHEYMSWYRQDPGLGLRQIYYSMNVEVTDKGDVPEGYKVSRKEKRNFPLILESPSPNQTSLYFCASSLSRTGGSGANVLTFGAGSRLTVL.

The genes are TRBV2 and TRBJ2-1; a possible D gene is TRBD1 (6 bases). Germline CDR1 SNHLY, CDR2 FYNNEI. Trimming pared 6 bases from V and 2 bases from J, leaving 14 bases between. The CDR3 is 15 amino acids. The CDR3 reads CASRLQGSAYNEQFF. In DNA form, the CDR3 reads TGTGCCAGCAGACTACAGGGTTCGGCCTACAATGAGCAGTTCTTC.

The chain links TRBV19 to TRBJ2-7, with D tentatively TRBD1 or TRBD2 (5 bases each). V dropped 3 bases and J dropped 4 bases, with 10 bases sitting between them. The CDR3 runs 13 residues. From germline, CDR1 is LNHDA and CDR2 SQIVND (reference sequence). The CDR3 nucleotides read TGTGCCAGTAGTATCCGGGGCGGGTACGAGCAGTACGTC. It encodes CASSIRGGYEQYV.

CDR3 in amino acids: CASKRDSNYEQYV. The DNA for the CDR3 is TGTGCCAGCAAGAGGGACTCAAACTACGAGCAGTACGTC. V usage is TRBV2 and J usage is TRBJ2-7, with D possibly being TRBD2 (6 bases). Looked up from germline, CDR1 is SNHLY and CDR2 is FYNNEI. Trimming left V 7 bases short and J 3 bases short, with 13 bases between. The CDR3 consists of 13 residues.

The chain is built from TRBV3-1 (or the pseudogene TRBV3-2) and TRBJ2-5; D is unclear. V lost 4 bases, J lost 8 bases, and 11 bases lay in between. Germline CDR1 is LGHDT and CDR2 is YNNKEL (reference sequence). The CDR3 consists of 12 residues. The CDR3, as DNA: TGTGCCAGCAGCCCTGGCACGAGTACCCAGTACTTC. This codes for CASSPGTSTQYF.

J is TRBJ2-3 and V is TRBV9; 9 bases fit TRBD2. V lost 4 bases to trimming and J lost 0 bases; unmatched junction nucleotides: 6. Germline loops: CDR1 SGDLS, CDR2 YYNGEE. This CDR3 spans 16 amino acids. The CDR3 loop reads CASSPGGTSSTDTQYF. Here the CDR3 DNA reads TGTGCCAGCAGCCCGGGGGGGACTAGCAGCACAGATACGCAGTATTTT.

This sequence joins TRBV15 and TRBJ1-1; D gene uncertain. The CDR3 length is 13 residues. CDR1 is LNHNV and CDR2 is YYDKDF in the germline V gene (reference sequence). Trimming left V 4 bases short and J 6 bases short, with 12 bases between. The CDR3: CATSKYPEAEAFF. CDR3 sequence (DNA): TGTGCCACCAGCAAGTATCCCGAAGCTGAAGCTTTCTTT.

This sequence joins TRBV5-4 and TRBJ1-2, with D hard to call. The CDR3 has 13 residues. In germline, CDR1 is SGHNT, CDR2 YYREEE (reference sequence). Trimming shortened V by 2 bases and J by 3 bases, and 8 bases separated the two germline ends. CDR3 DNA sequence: TGTGCCAGCAGCTTAGACGGATACTATGGCTACACCTTC. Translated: CASSLDGYYGYTF.

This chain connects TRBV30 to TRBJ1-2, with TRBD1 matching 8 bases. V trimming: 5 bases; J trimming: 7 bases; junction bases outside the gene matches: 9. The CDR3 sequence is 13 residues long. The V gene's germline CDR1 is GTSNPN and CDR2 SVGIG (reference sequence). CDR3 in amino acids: CAWDDRGSPGYTF. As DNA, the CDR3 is TGTGCCTGGGACGACAGGGGTAGCCCTGGCTACACCTTC.

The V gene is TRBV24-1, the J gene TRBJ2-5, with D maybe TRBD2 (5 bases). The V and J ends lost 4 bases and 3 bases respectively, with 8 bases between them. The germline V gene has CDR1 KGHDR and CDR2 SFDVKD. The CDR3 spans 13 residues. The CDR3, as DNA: TGTGCCACCAGTGAGCCCGGGAAAGAGACCCAGTACTTC. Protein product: CATSEPGKETQYF.

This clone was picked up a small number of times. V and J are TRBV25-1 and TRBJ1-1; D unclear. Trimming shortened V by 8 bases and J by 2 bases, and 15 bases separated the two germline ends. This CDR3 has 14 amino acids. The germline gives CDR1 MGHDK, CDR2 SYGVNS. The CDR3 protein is CASRPLGTNTEAFF. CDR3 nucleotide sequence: TGTGCCAGCCGACCCCTTGGAACCAACACTGAAGCTTTCTTT.

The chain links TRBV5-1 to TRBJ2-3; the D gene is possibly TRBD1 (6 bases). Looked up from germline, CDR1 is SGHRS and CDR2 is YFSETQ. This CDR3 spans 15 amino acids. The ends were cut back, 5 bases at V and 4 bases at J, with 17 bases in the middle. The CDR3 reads CASRVWGLGADTQYF. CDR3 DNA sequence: TGCGCCAGCAGGGTCTGGGGGCTAGGCGCAGATACGCAGTATTTT.

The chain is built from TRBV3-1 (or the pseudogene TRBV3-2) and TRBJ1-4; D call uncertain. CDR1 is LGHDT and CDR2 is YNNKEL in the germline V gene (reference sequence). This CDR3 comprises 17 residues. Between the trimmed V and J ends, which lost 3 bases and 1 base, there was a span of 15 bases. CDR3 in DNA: TGTGCCAGCAGCCAGAGGTCCGAGCTGGGAACTAATGAAAAACTGTTTTTT. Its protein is CASSQRSELGTNEKLFF.

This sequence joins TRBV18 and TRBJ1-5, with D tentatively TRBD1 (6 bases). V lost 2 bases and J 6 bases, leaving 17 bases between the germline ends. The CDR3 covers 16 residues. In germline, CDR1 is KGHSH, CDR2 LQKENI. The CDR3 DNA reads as TGTGCCAGCTCACCAGGCCGGGACACCGGGGGTCAGCCCCAGCATTTT. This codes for CASSPGRDTGGQPQHF.

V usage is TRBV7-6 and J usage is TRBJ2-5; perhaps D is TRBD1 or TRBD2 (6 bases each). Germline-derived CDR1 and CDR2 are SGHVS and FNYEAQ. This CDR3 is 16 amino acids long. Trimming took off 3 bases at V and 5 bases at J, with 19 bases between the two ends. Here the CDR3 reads CASSFYPTRGGETQYF. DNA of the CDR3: TGTGCCAGCAGCTTCTACCCGACTAGAGGGGGGGAGACCCAGTACTTC.

Here the CDR3 reads CASSQLGAVDTQYF. The DNA for the CDR3 is TGCGCCAGCAGCCAGTTGGGGGCGGTAGATACGCAGTATTTT. The V gene is TRBV4-3, the J gene TRBJ2-3; tentatively, D is TRBD1 (6 bases). This CDR3 comprises 14 residues. V was shortened by 3 bases and J by 5 bases, with 12 bases between the two germline ends. Germline-derived CDR1 and CDR2 are LGHNA and YSLEER.

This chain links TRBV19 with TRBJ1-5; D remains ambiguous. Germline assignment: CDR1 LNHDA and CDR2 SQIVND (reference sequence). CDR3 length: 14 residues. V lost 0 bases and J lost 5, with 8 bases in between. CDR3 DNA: TGTGCCAGTAGTATAGAGGGTCCGTATCAGCCCCAGCATTTT. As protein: CASSIEGPYQPQHF.

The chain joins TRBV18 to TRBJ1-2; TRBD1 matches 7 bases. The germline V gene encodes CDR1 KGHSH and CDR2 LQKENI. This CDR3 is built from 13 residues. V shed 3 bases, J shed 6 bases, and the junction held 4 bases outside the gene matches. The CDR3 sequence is CASSPTGWDGYTF. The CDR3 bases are TGTGCCAGCTCACCGACAGGGTGGGATGGCTACACCTTC.

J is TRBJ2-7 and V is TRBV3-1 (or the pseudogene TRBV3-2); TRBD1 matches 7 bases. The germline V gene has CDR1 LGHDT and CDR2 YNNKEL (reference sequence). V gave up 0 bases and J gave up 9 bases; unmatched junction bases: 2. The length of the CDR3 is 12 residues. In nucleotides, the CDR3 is TGTGCCAGCAGCCAAGAGGGACAGAGGCAGTACGTC. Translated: CASSQEGQRQYV.

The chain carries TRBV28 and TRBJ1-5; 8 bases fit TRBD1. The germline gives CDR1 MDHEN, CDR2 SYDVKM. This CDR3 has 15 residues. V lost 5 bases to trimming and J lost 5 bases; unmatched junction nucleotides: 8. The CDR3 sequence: CASSRTGMGHQPQHF. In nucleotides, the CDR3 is TGTGCCAGCAGTCGGACAGGGATGGGTCATCAGCCCCAGCATTTT.

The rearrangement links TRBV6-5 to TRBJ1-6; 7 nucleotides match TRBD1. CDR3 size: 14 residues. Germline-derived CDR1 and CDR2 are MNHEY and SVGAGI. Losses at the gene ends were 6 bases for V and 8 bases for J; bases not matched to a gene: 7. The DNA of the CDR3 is TGTGCCAGCAGACACAGGGGTAAGGATTCACCCCTCCACTTT. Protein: CASRHRGKDSPLHF.

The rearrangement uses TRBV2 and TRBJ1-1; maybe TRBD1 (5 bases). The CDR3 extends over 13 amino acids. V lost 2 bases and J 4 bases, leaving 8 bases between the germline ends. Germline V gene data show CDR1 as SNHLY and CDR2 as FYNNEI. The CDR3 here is CASSEQQGTEAFF. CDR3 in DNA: TGTGCCAGCAGTGAACAGCAGGGCACTGAAGCTTTCTTT.

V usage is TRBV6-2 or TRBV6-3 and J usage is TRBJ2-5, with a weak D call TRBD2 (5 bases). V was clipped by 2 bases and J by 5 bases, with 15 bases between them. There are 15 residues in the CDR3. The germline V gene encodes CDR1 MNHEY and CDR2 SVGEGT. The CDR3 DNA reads TGTGCCAGCAGTTACCCGCGTGAGGGCGGGGAGACCCAGTACTTC. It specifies CASSYPREGGETQYF.